This T cell receptor beta chain derives from a study of vaccination and CD4 T cells after COVID-19. The treatment here: roughly 10-day PBMC culture with coronavirus spike peptide pools or control peptides (ViraFEST assay). This clonotype was counted once. Its antigen is as yet unknown. The CDR3 loop spans 16 amino acids. The V gene's germline CDR1 is DFQATT and CDR2 SNEGSKA (reference sequence). The V end was cut by 0 bases, the J end by 3 bases, with 18 bases between. Once obtained from cultured CD4+ T cells, the DNA was sequenced using the Oncomine TCR Beta short-read assay. TCRdb redid the calling of the PCR reads with MiXCR, one entry per CDR3 protein. This table holds around 12,000 distinct CDR3 sequences, around 50% found once.

The sample consisted of CD4+ T cells from blood, cultured in vitro. This clonotype was sampled from a human donor who had recovered from COVID-19. The V gene is TRBV20-1, the J gene TRBJ2-7, with D possibly being TRBD1 or TRBD2 (6 bases each). This CDR3 is CSARDQEVGGGYEQYF. The CDR3, as DNA: TGCAGTGCTAGAGATCAGGAAGTGGGGGGCGGCTACGAGCAGTACTTC.